These T cell receptor beta chains were read from a single sample in a study of OX40 agonist ivuxolimab in advanced cancers. TCRdb's table, derived via immunoSEQ multiplex PCR, lists solely in-frame clones and lacks some. Among roughly 80,000 clones listed, 90% were seen once. Material: CD4+ or CD8+ T cells sorted from blood, obtained in a trial of the OX40 agonist ivuxolimab. These receptor sequences come from an adult with an advanced solid tumor such as melanoma, head and neck, liver or kidney cancer. Both conserved end residues are part of each CDR3. D genes are given only for firm matches. Some rows have no size entry. The others give once, few or many, or a class for an expanded clone.

>NA|TRBJ2-2|TRBD2|TRBV7-2
TGTGCCAGCTACCGGGGGGGCCCGGGCACCGGGGAGCTGTTTTTT
CASYRGGPGTGELFF
>NA|TRBJ2-2|NA|TRBV19
TGTGCCAGTAGTTACAGGGAATTAGACACCGGGGAGCTGTTTTTT
CASSYRELDTGELFF
>NA|TRBJ2-3|TRBD2|TRBV5-1
TGCGCCAGCAGCTCCCTCCTAGCGGGAGACACAGATACGCAGTATTTT
CASSSLLAGDTDTQYF
>NA|TRBJ2-2|NA|TRBV4-2
TGTGCCAGCAGCCGCGGGGCTAGGTTTGGAGGTGGGAATACCGGGGAGCTGTTTTTT
CASSRGARFGGGNTGELFF
>NA|TRBJ1-5|NA|TRBV5-1
TGCGCCAGCAGCCCGGGGAGCAATCAGCCCCAGCATTTT
CASSPGSNQPQHF
>NA|TRBJ2-7|NA|TRBV10-3
TGTGCCAGCAGGGGACTGGCAAACTACGAGCAGTACTTC
CASRGLANYEQYF
>NA|TRBJ2-7|NA|TRBV5-1
TGCGCCAGCAGCTTTAGTCCCACCTACGAGCAGTACTTC
CASSFSPTYEQYF
>NA|TRBJ1-1|NA|TRBV28
TGTGCCAGCTACTCCCCCCCGGCGGGAAACGATGAAGCTTTCTTT
CASYSPPAGNDEAFF
>NA|TRBJ2-7|NA|TRBV29-1
TGCAGCGTTTCTCGTTTAGGGTTAAGAGGGGAGCAGTACTTC
CSVSRLGLRGEQYF
>NA|TRBJ2-5|TRBD2|TRBV19
TGTGCCAGTAGTGTAGGACTAGCGGGAGTAAAGACCCAGTACTTC
CASSVGLAGVKTQYF
>few|TRBJ2-1|NA|TRBV6-5
TGTGCCAGCAGTTACTCATTGAATGAGCAGTTCTTC
CASSYSLNEQFF
>NA|TRBJ1-1|NA|TRBV28
TGTGCCAGCAGCCTCCCGGGTAACGCGGGGACTGAAGCTTTCTTT
CASSLPGNAGTEAFF
>NA|TRBJ2-2|TRBD1|TRBV5-6
TGTGCCAGCAGCTTCGTGTTTACAGGGGACACCGGGGAGCTGTTTTTT
CASSFVFTGDTGELFF
>NA|TRBJ2-3|NA|TRBV2
TGTGCCAGCAGTGAAGTAGTGACAGATACGCAGTATTTT
CASSEVVTDTQYF
>few|TRBJ2-2|NA|TRBV18
TGTGCCAGCTCACCCCTAGCGTCCACCGGGGAGCTGTTTTTT
CASSPLASTGELFF
>NA|TRBJ1-6|NA|TRBV6-5
TGTGCCAGCAGTCCCCAAATTAATTCACCCCTCCACTTT
CASSPQINSPLHF
>NA|TRBJ1-2|NA|TRBV5-1
TGTGCCAGCAGCTTGGCGGACTTATCGGGCTACACCTTC
CASSLADLSGYTF
>NA|TRBJ1-1|NA|TRBV2
TGTGCCAGCAGTGTTACAGAGTATCACACTGAAGCTTTCTTT
CASSVTEYHTEAFF
>NA|TRBJ2-1|NA|TRBV2
TGTGCCAGCACCCAGGCCTACAATGAGCAGTTCTTC
CASTQAYNEQFF
>once|TRBJ2-5|TRBD2|TRBV10-3
TGTGCCATCAGTGACCCTCATTCGGTTAGCGGGGCAAAGACCCAGTACTTC
CAISDPHSVSGAKTQYF
>NA|TRBJ2-1|NA|TRBV6-5
TGTGCCAGCAGTCAGGGAAGAGAGCAGTTCTTC
CASSQGREQFF
>NA|TRBJ1-1|NA|TRBV19
TGTGCCAGTATCGGGCAGTACACTGAAGCTTTCTTT
CASIGQYTEAFF
>NA|TRBJ2-3|TRBD2|TRBV2
TGTGCCAGCAGTGTTAGCGGGGGATACACAGATACGCAGTATTTT
CASSVSGGYTDTQYF
>NA|TRBJ2-3|TRBD2|TRBV5-4
TGTGCCAGCAGCCTGGTCCGGCTAGCGGGGGGCCACACAGATACGCAGTATTTT
CASSLVRLAGGHTDTQYF